Listed below are T cell receptor beta chains from one sample, sequenced in a study of naive and memory T cell subsets. TCRdb processed the UMI-ligation and nested PCR reads anew with MiXCR; each CDR3 protein has one entry. The table includes over 130,000 distinct CDR3 sequences, around 21% detected once. Sequenced sample: naive CD8+ T cells from blood. The origin of the receptors is a human donor in good health. Each CDR3 is given with its conserved first and last residue. D genes are given only for firm matches. Clone size is shown for a subset of rows, as once, few, many or a class of expanded clone.

>-|-|TRBV12-3/TRBV12-4|TRBJ2-5
CASSRDGQETQYF
TGTGCCAGCAGCCGGGACGGACAAGAGACCCAGTACTTC
>few|-|TRBV4-3|TRBJ1-1
CASSQGPGETEAFF
TGCGCCAGCAGCCAAGGGCCAGGGGAAACTGAAGCTTTCTTT
>few|-|TRBV29-1|TRBJ2-7
CSVLGGSYEQYF
TGCAGCGTTCTCGGGGGCTCCTACGAGCAGTACTTC
>-|-|TRBV7-9|TRBJ1-2
CASSLGLAGYTF
TGTGCCAGCAGCTTAGGGTTGGCTGGCTACACCTTC
>few|TRBD1|TRBV28|TRBJ2-1
CASRGQGTYNEQFF
TGTGCCAGCAGGGGACAGGGGACCTACAATGAGCAGTTCTTC
>-|-|TRBV5-6|TRBJ2-1
CASSPIRDNEQFF
TGTGCCAGCAGCCCCATCCGGGACAATGAGCAGTTCTTC
>-|-|TRBV27|TRBJ1-2
CASMPLGSQGWVEGYTF
TGTGCCAGCATGCCCCTTGGCTCACAGGGCTGGGTCGAGGGCTACACCTTC
>few|TRBD1|TRBV28|TRBJ2-2
CASSPTGGAPGELFF
TGTGCCAGCAGCCCTACAGGGGGCGCGCCCGGGGAGCTGTTTTTT
>-|-|TRBV7-9|TRBJ1-1
CASSSPVGTEAFF
TGTGCCAGCAGCTCTCCTGTCGGCACTGAAGCTTTCTTT
>-|-|TRBV6-6|TRBJ2-3
CASSYLLGSTDTQYF
TGTGCCAGCAGTTACCTTCTAGGGAGCACAGATACGCAGTATTTT
>-|-|TRBV28|TRBJ2-4
CASSPRGFLAKNIQYF
TGTGCCAGCAGCCCCCGGGGGTTCCTTGCCAAAAACATTCAGTACTTC
>-|-|TRBV24-1|TRBJ2-2
CATSFENTGELFF
TGTGCCACCAGTTTCGAGAACACCGGGGAGCTGTTTTTT
>-|TRBD1|TRBV19|TRBJ2-3
CAAGDRGADTQYF
TGTGCCGCTGGGGACAGGGGCGCAGATACGCAGTATTTT
>few|-|TRBV2|TRBJ2-1
CASSDQEYNEQFF
TGTGCCAGCAGTGATCAAGAATACAATGAGCAGTTCTTC
>-|-|TRBV19|TRBJ1-1
CASRGEDTEAFF
TGTGCCAGTAGGGGTGAGGACACTGAAGCTTTCTTT
>-|-|TRBV6-2/TRBV6-3|TRBJ2-1
CASSYGVPGYNEQFF
TGTGCCAGCAGTTACGGCGTCCCAGGGTACAATGAGCAGTTCTTC
>-|-|TRBV7-9|TRBJ2-1
CASSSDGSYYNEQFF
TGTGCCAGCAGCTCAGACGGGAGTTACTACAATGAGCAGTTCTTC
>few|-|TRBV25-1|TRBJ2-1
CASSEGGVRDEQFF
TGTGCCAGCAGTGAGGGCGGGGTCAGGGATGAGCAGTTCTTC
>few|TRBD1|TRBV7-9|TRBJ2-2
CASSIRTGWNAGELFF
TGTGCCAGCAGCATCCGGACAGGGTGGAACGCCGGGGAGCTGTTTTTT
>few|TRBD2|TRBV28|TRBJ2-7
CASSKLAGASYEQYF
TGTGCCAGCAGCAAGCTAGCGGGAGCCTCCTACGAGCAGTACTTC
>many|-|TRBV12-3/TRBV12-4|TRBJ2-5
CASSLVWQETQYF
TGTGCCAGCAGTTTAGTTTGGCAAGAGACCCAGTACTTC
>few|TRBD2|TRBV7-2|TRBJ2-7
CASSSGAGTSTEQYF
TGTGCCAGCAGCTCGGGGGCCGGGACTAGCACAGAGCAGTACTTC
>-|-|TRBV4-3|TRBJ2-1
CASSGSLSGASNEQFF
TGCGCCAGCAGCGGCAGTCTGTCGGGAGCAAGCAATGAGCAGTTCTTC
>once|-|TRBV2|TRBJ2-1
CASSDDINEQFF
TGTGCCAGCAGTGATGACATCAATGAGCAGTTCTTC
>few|-|TRBV4-1|TRBJ2-1
CASSQDVAVNYNEQFF
TGCGCCAGCAGCCAAGATGTAGCGGTTAACTACAATGAGCAGTTCTTC
>few|-|TRBV13|TRBJ1-4
CASSLAADSNEKLFF
TGTGCCAGCAGCTTAGCCGCGGACAGTAATGAAAAACTGTTTTTT
>many|-|TRBV19|TRBJ2-1
CASRENAGANEQFF
TGTGCCAGTAGGGAAAACGCAGGGGCCAATGAGCAGTTCTTC
>-|TRBD1|TRBV20-1|TRBJ2-7
CSARDPGQGYEQYF
TGCAGTGCTAGAGACCCCGGACAGGGCTACGAGCAGTACTTC
>many|TRBD1|TRBV29-1|TRBJ2-1
CSVGQVSYNEQFF
TGCAGCGTGGGACAGGTATCCTACAATGAGCAGTTCTTC
>few|-|TRBV7-9|TRBJ2-5
CASSPKPQETQYF
TGTGCCAGCAGCCCGAAACCGCAAGAGACCCAGTACTTC
>few|-|TRBV30|TRBJ2-2
CAWSVRPDGELFF
TGTGCCTGGAGTGTACGTCCGGACGGGGAGCTGTTTTTT
>-|-|TRBV7-8|TRBJ1-4
CASSLFGGKGEKLFF
TGTGCCAGCAGCTTATTTGGGGGAAAAGGTGAAAAACTGTTTTTT
>few|TRBD1|TRBV12-3/TRBV12-4|TRBJ1-2
CASSYGTGFDYGYTF
TGTGCCAGCAGTTACGGGACAGGGTTCGACTATGGCTACACCTTC
>few|-|TRBV4-3|TRBJ2-1
CASSHLAGANEQFF
TGCGCCAGCAGCCATCTGGCGGGGGCCAATGAGCAGTTCTTC
>few|-|TRBV27|TRBJ1-4
CASSLGVPAAYNEKLFF
TGTGCCAGCAGTTTAGGAGTTCCGGCGGCTTATAATGAAAAACTGTTTTTT
>few|TRBD1|TRBV5-1|TRBJ1-4
CASSKGIGTGEKLFF
TGCGCCAGCAGCAAGGGCATAGGGACAGGAGAAAAACTGTTTTTT
>-|TRBD1|TRBV12-5|TRBJ2-7
CASGLVRSGRQGVNEQYF
TGTGCTAGTGGTTTGGTTAGGAGCGGGCGACAGGGGGTCAACGAGCAGTACTTC
>few|-|TRBV24-1|TRBJ1-1
CATARGTEAFF
TGTGCCACCGCACGAGGAACTGAAGCTTTCTTT
>few|TRBD2|TRBV4-1|TRBJ2-3
CASSQDLLARITDTQYF
TGCGCCAGCAGCCAAGATCTACTAGCGCGAATCACAGATACGCAGTATTTT
>few|-|TRBV7-8|TRBJ2-3
CASSSPGGGTDTQYF
TGTGCCAGCAGCTCCCCCGGGGGCGGCACAGATACGCAGTATTTT
>-|TRBD1|TRBV7-9|TRBJ1-2
CAGGTGGNYGYTF
TGTGCCGGAGGCACAGGGGGTAACTATGGCTACACCTTC
>-|-|TRBV11-3|TRBJ2-3
CASSFFSDRTDTQYF
TGTGCCAGCAGCTTTTTCTCGGACCGCACAGATACGCAGTATTTT
>few|-|TRBV11-3|TRBJ2-1
CASSLGLGQGIEQFF
TGTGCCAGCAGCTTAGGGCTAGGCCAAGGGATTGAGCAGTTCTTC
>few|TRBD1|TRBV6-6|TRBJ2-7
CASSYSRDRGYEQYF
TGTGCCAGCAGTTACTCGAGGGACAGGGGGTACGAGCAGTACTTC
>few|TRBD2|TRBV7-8|TRBJ2-3
CASSLYISGRDTDTQYF
TGTGCCAGCAGCTTATATATTAGCGGGAGAGACACAGATACGCAGTATTTT
>few|-|TRBV11-2|TRBJ2-3
CASSPGAPDTQYF
TGTGCCAGCAGCCCCGGGGCCCCAGATACGCAGTATTTT
>few|-|TRBV15|TRBJ2-3
CATSSVDSYTDTQYF
TGTGCCACCAGCAGCGTGGACAGCTACACAGATACGCAGTATTTT
>-|TRBD2|TRBV28|TRBJ2-7
CASSLSLAGYEQYF
TGTGCCAGCAGTTTATCCCTAGCGGGCTACGAGCAGTACTTC
>-|-|TRBV6-5|TRBJ2-3
CASSFQGSASTDTQYF
TGTGCCAGCAGTTTTCAGGGTTCCGCTAGCACAGATACGCAGTATTTT
>-|-|TRBV6-2/TRBV6-3|TRBJ2-3
CASSYIPLPVADTDTQYF
TGTGCCAGCAGTTATATCCCCCTCCCAGTGGCGGACACAGATACGCAGTATTTT